This T cell receptor beta chain was recovered during a study of PD-L1 blockade in urothelial cancer. The time point here: pretreatment peripheral blood. Assay: immunoSEQ multiplex PCR; the TCRdb copy retains only in-frame clones and omits some. In the table there are fewer than 95,000 clones, roughly 89% of which are singletons. Looked up from germline, CDR1 is SGHVS and CDR2 is FNYEAQ. V lost 4 bases and J lost 9; bases outside the gene matches: 11. The CDR3 runs to 15 residues. The chain has TRBV7-6 and TRBJ2-1; 8 nucleotides agree with TRBD2. Here the sequenced sample was PBMCs, taken around atezolizumab (anti-PD-L1) treatment. This receptor was taken from a man in his sixties with urothelial cancer. The CDR3 region has the DNA TGTGCCAGCAGCTCACCCGGGACTAGTAATTCTGAGCAGTTCTTC. This gives the protein CASSSPGTSNSEQFF.